The 21 T cell receptor beta chains given below trace back to one sample, sequenced in a study of T cell responses to AZD1222 COVID-19 vaccine. The method was immunoSEQ multiplex PCR; TCRdb's version includes in-frame clones alone and lacks a portion of them. The table lists some 130,000 clones, around 85% of them singletons. This specimen was peripheral blood, taken on day 0 of AZD1222 vaccination. These TCRs come from an adult in good health.

V and J are TRBV18 and TRBJ1-2; possible D gene TRBD1, 6 bases. There are 15 residues in the CDR3. The germline CDR1 and CDR2 sequences are KGHSH and LQKENI. The V end lost 0 bases, the J end lost 4 bases, and 12 bases lay between the germline ends. CDR3 residues: CASSPPKGRGYGYTF. The CDR3 DNA reads as TGTGCCAGCTCACCACCGAAAGGCAGGGGCTATGGCTACACCTTC.

This chain connects TRBV27 to TRBJ2-6; TRBD1 is a possible D gene (6 bases). Germline CDR1 and CDR2: MNHEY and SMNVEV (reference sequence). The CDR3 totals 16 residues. The ends were cut back, 6 bases at V and 0 bases at J, with 12 bases in the middle. The CDR3 sequence is CASRGQISSGANVLTF. In DNA, the CDR3 is TGTGCCAGCAGAGGACAGATCAGCTCTGGGGCCAACGTCCTGACTTTC.

CDR3 amino acids: CASSSPPGHYTGELFF. CDR3 bases: TGTGCCAGCAGTTCCCCTCCGGGACACTACACCGGGGAGCTGTTTTTT. The gene calls are TRBV6-5 and TRBJ2-2, with D maybe TRBD1 (6 bases). Germline lookup yields CDR1 MNHEY and CDR2 SVGAGI. The CDR3 is 16 residues long. The V end was cut by 4 bases, the J end by 3 bases, with 15 bases between.

This chain links TRBV27 with TRBJ2-1; the D gene is possibly TRBD2 (5 bases). Trimming cost V 6 bases and J 4 bases, with 13 bases left between them. The CDR3 covers 14 residues. Germline V lookup: CDR1 MNHEY, CDR2 SMNVEV (reference sequence). DNA for the CDR3: TGTGCCAGCAGGATGTTTGGGAGTTACAATGAGCAGTTCTTC. Translation: CASRMFGSYNEQFF.

Turning to this clone: At one of its ends the junction is not consistent with the germline gene, which may arise from a read error. V usage is TRBV7-7 and J usage is TRBJ2-5; D unclear. The CDR3 is 14 residues long. Germline loops: CDR1 SSHAT, CDR2 FNYEAQ (reference sequence). The CDR3 DNA sequence: TGTGCTAGCAGCTTAGCCGGTAGACAAGAGACCCAGTACTTC. It codes for CASSLAGRQETQYF.

The rearrangement links TRBV3-1 (or the pseudogene TRBV3-2) to TRBJ1-2; tentative D call: TRBD1 (5 bases). The CDR3 is 14 residues long. V was trimmed by 2 bases and J by 7 bases, leaving 14 bases between them. Germline V gene lookup returns CDR1 LGHDT and CDR2 YNNKEL (reference sequence). The CDR3 DNA sequence: TGTGCCAGCAGCCAAAAGGGACTAAGGGCTGGCTACACCTTC. Its translation is CASSQKGLRAGYTF.

The chain uses TRBV5-6 and TRBJ2-1; 8 positions agree with TRBD1. Germline trimming cut 6 bases from V and 1 base from J; bases unmatched to any gene: 3. CDR3 length: 14 amino acids. In germline, CDR1 is SGHDT, CDR2 YYEEEE. The CDR3: CASTGQGSYNEQFF. In DNA form, the CDR3 reads TGTGCCAGCACTGGACAGGGTTCCTACAATGAGCAGTTCTTC.

V and J are TRBV7-2 and TRBJ1-1; D not certain. Trimming left V 4 bases short and J 0 bases short, with 12 bases between. From germline, CDR1 is SGHTA and CDR2 FQGNSA. CDR3 length: 15 residues. As DNA, the CDR3 is TGTGCCAGCAGCTCCAGGACGGCTATGAACACTGAAGCTTTCTTT. Residues: CASSSRTAMNTEAFF.

In this sample, this clone turned up once. The CDR3 region has the DNA TGTGCCAGCAGCTTACAGGGCTCTGGAAACACCATATATTTT. Translated, it gives CASSLQGSGNTIYF. J is TRBJ1-3 and V is TRBV11-3; possible D gene TRBD1, 5 bases. V dropped 2 bases and J dropped 0 bases, with 5 bases sitting between them. Germline lookup yields CDR1 SGHNT and CDR2 YENEEA. The CDR3 totals 14 residues.

The chain couples TRBV9 to TRBJ1-5, with D hard to call. Germline V lookup: CDR1 SGDLS, CDR2 YYNGEE. This CDR3 region has 16 residues. V shed 0 bases and J shed 0 bases, with 10 bases lying between them. DNA for the CDR3: TGTGCCAGCAGCGTAGATCCGGTTTTTAGCAATCAGCCCCAGCATTTT. Its translation: CASSVDPVFSNQPQHF.

The genes are TRBV6-1 and TRBJ1-2; D gene unclear. The CDR3 has 13 residues. Trimming stripped 3 bases from V and 8 bases from J, with 13 bases between. The germline CDR1 and CDR2 sequences are MNHNS and SASEGT. The CDR3 protein is CASSERETGGYTF. The CDR3 DNA reads TGTGCCAGCAGTGAGAGGGAGACGGGAGGCTACACCTTC.

This clone appeared once. The rearrangement links TRBV7-6 to TRBJ1-6, with D possibly matching TRBD1 (5 bases). Germline V CDR1 and CDR2: SGHVS, FNYEAQ. The CDR3 is 14 amino acids. V lost 5 bases, J lost 5 bases, and 10 bases lay in between. The CDR3 DNA reads as TGTGCCAGCAGCCAGGGCAGGGATAATTCACCCCTCCACTTT. This codes for CASSQGRDNSPLHF.

The rearrangement joins TRBV2 to TRBJ2-3, with no clear D. Trimming removed 9 bases from V and 4 bases from J, with 14 bases in between. The germline CDR1 and CDR2 sequences are SNHLY and FYNNEI. The CDR3 covers 13 residues. The CDR3 reads CASTASVADTQYF. CDR3 sequence (DNA): TGTGCCAGTACCGCGTCTGTAGCAGATACGCAGTATTTT.

The V call is TRBV24-1, the J call TRBJ2-1, with TRBD1 matching over 7 bases. Germline V gene lookup returns CDR1 KGHDR and CDR2 SFDVKD. The CDR3 is 19 residues long. The V segment lost 4 bases and the J segment 0 bases; nucleotides outside the gene matches: 14. CDR3 sequence reads: CATSEAGTAHLFSYNEQFF. The CDR3 nucleotides read TGTGCCACCAGTGAAGCCGGGACAGCCCATTTATTCTCCTACAATGAGCAGTTCTTC.

This chain uses TRBV9 with TRBJ1-6; 8 bases are shared with TRBD1. The CDR3 contains 15 residues. J lost 7 bases, V lost 0 bases, and 3 bases had no gene match. Per the germline V gene, CDR1 is SGDLS and CDR2 is YYNGEE. DNA for the CDR3: TGTGCCAGCAGCGTAGATGGACAGGGAAATTCACCCCTCCACTTT. Translation gives CASSVDGQGNSPLHF. The whole variable domain, filled in from reference TRBV9 and TRBJ1-6, reads DSGVTQTPKHLITATGQRVTLRCSPRSGDLSVYWYQQSLDQGLQFLIQYYNGEERAKGNILERFSAQQFPDLHSELNLSSLELGDSALYFCASSVDGQGNSPLHFGNGTRLTVT.

This chain connects TRBV27 to TRBJ1-5, with unresolved D. This CDR3 has 13 amino acids. Germline V gene data show CDR1 as MNHEY and CDR2 as SMNVEV (reference sequence). The germline V and J ends were trimmed by 4 bases and 4 bases, with 8 bases remaining between them. The DNA for the CDR3 is TGTGCCAGCAGTTGGGGAGGGAATCAGCCCCAGCATTTT. Protein: CASSWGGNQPQHF.

The J gene is TRBJ1-1, the V gene TRBV10-3, with 12 bases identical to TRBD1. The CDR3 length is 18 residues. The junction had 9 bases not matched to a gene; V was cut back by 4 bases and J by 0 bases. Germline V gene data show CDR1 as ENHRY and CDR2 as SYGVKD. CDR3 sequence reads: CAISGQGTGGSMNTEAFF. DNA of the CDR3: TGTGCCATCAGTGGGCAAGGGACAGGGGGCTCCATGAACACTGAAGCTTTCTTT.

Only a few counts were recorded for this clone. This chain connects TRBV5-1 to TRBJ1-1; TRBD1 matches 7 bases. The CDR3 contains 15 residues. Trimming took 4 bases from V and 3 from J; bases not matched to a gene: 9. Germline CDR1 and CDR2: SGHRS and YFSETQ. For the CDR3, the DNA is TGCGCCAGCAGCCACCGACAGGGTTGGGACACTGAAGCTTTCTTT. Amino acid sequence: CASSHRQGWDTEAFF.

CDR3 residues: CATSTAGPQHF. The CDR3 bases are TGTGCCACCAGTACCGCGGGGCCCCAGCATTTT. V is TRBV24-1 and J is TRBJ1-5; no reliable D call. V lost 6 bases and J lost 9, with 8 bases in between. The CDR3 has 11 amino acids. Germline V CDR1 and CDR2: KGHDR, SFDVKD.

This sequence joins TRBV30 and TRBJ2-7; TRBD1 is a possible D gene (6 bases). The length of the CDR3 is 14 residues. Germline CDR1 GTSNPN, CDR2 SVGIG (reference sequence). Trimming cost V 3 bases and J 3 bases, with 15 bases left between them. CDR3 loop: CAWRRTDLVYEQYF. CDR3 coding DNA: TGTGCCTGGAGGCGGACAGATTTAGTCTACGAGCAGTACTTC.

This clone has just one count. The V and J genes are TRBV10-2 and TRBJ1-1; D is unresolved. This CDR3 region has 12 residues. V lost 4 bases, J lost 4 bases, and 7 bases lay in between. Looked up from germline, CDR1 is WSHSY and CDR2 is SAAADI. CDR3 nucleotides: TGCGCCAGCAGTGCCCGGGGCACTGAAGCTTTCTTT. It specifies CASSARGTEAFF.